Listed below are T cell receptor beta chains from one sample, sequenced in a study of beta chain features in type 1 diabetes. TCRdb keeps only in-frame clones here, not all; method: immunoSEQ multiplex PCR. The data show 810,000 or so clones, roughly a sixth seen once. Sample: naive CD4+ T cells from blood. All receptors derive from a woman under 30 in good health. Each CDR3 is given with its conserved first and last residue. Each record gives: CDR3 length, V gene, J gene, D gene, clone size, CDR3 DNA, CDR3 protein. A D gene is named only where the DNA matches it firmly. Not all rows give a size; the values are once, few, many and, for expanded clones, a class.

11	TRBV10-3	TRBJ1-1	NA	few	TGTGCCACCCGGGGGGGTACTGAAGCTTTCTTT	CATRGGTEAFF
12	TRBV10-3	TRBJ2-7	NA	few	TGTGCCATCAGTGAGTCGACAATTGGGCAGTACTTC	CAISESTIGQYF
15	TRBV28	TRBJ2-1	TRBD2	few	TGTGCCAGCAGACGTGGGGGGGGAGGCCAAAATGAGCAGTTCTTC	CASRRGGGGQNEQFF
15	TRBV25-1	TRBJ2-1	TRBD2	few	TGTGCCAGCAGTGATCTAGCGGGAGGATACAATGAGCAGTTCTTC	CASSDLAGGYNEQFF
16	TRBV5-1	TRBJ1-1	TRBD1	NA	TGCGCCAGCAGCTCAAGTCAGGGGGGCCTGAACACTGAAGCTTTCTTT	CASSSSQGGLNTEAFF
16	TRBV7-2	TRBJ2-3	NA	NA	TGTGCCAGCAGCTTAGACCAGCCAGCGGCCGGACATACGCAGTATTTT	CASSLDQPAAGHTQYF
15	TRBV5-6	TRBJ2-1	TRBD2	few	TGTGCCAGCACCCTTCTAGCGGGAGTATACAATGAGCAGTTCTTC	CASTLLAGVYNEQFF
19	TRBV12-5	TRBJ2-1	NA	few	TGTGCTAGTGGGCAGTCCCCAACAAGCCAGCGGGCCTACTACAATGAGCAGTTCTTC	CASGQSPTSQRAYYNEQFF
12	TRBV28	TRBJ2-1	NA	NA	TGTGCCAGCTGGGGGGCCTACAATGAGCAGTTCTTC	CASWGAYNEQFF
14	TRBV18	TRBJ2-5	TRBD1	few	TGTGCCAGCTCACCTAGGACAGGTCAAGAGACCCAGTACTTC	CASSPRTGQETQYF
13	TRBV7-2	TRBJ2-2	NA	NA	TGTGCCAGCAGCTTTCTTCGCACCGGGGAGCTGTTTTTT	CASSFLRTGELFF
13	TRBV27	TRBJ2-7	NA	few	TGTGCCAGCAGTTTACGGCAGGGTGACGAGCAGTACTTC	CASSLRQGDEQYF
15	TRBV19	TRBJ2-6	NA	few	TGTGCCAGTAGTATACGGAAGGCCGGGGCCAACGTCCTGACTTTC	CASSIRKAGANVLTF
15	TRBV7-9	TRBJ1-5	NA	NA	TGTGCCAGCAGCGGGTACAGCAATAGCAATCAGCCCCAGCATTTT	CASSGYSNSNQPQHF
20	TRBV19	TRBJ2-1	TRBD2	NA	TGTGCCAGTACCCGATCCAGGAAAACTAGCGGGAGTACGAGCTACAATGAGCAGTTCTTC	CASTRSRKTSGSTSYNEQFF
15	TRBV11-3	TRBJ2-5	TRBD2	few	TGTGCCAGCAGCTTCGGAGCGGGGCCCCAAGAGACCCAGTACTTC	CASSFGAGPQETQYF
14	TRBV2	TRBJ2-1	TRBD1	few	TGTGCCAGCAGTTTACAGGGGGCCTACAATGAGCAGTTCTTC	CASSLQGAYNEQFF
18	TRBV25-1	TRBJ1-3	TRBD1	NA	TGTGCCAGCGCACCGGGACAGGGGGCTTTGGTTGCGGGAAACACCATATATTTT	CASAPGQGALVAGNTIYF
14	TRBV6-5	TRBJ2-6	NA	few	TGTGCCAGCAGTTCCGGTGCTGGGGCCAACGTCCTGACTTTC	CASSSGAGANVLTF
15	TRBV9	TRBJ1-3	NA	NA	TGTGCCAGCAGCAATCAGGGTGGCTCTGGAAACACCATATATTTT	CASSNQGGSGNTIYF
11	TRBV20-1	TRBJ1-2	NA	NA	TGCAGTGCTAATCACAAAGACGGCTACACCTTC	CSANHKDGYTF
15	TRBV4-3	TRBJ2-3	TRBD2	NA	TGCGCCAGCAGCCCATCAGCGGGATTCACAGATACGCAGTATTTT	CASSPSAGFTDTQYF
12	TRBV29-1	TRBJ2-1	NA	few	TGCAGCTCACACCCTTCCTACAATGAGCAGTTCTTC	CSSHPSYNEQFF
15	TRBV27	TRBJ2-1	TRBD2	NA	TGTGCCAGCAGTTTCGGGTGGGAGGGGTACAATGAGCAGTTCTTC	CASSFGWEGYNEQFF
13	TRBV29-1	TRBJ1-5	TRBD1	few	TGCAGCGTTGGACCTACAGGGGCTCAGCCCCAGCATTTT	CSVGPTGAQPQHF
16	TRBV7-9	TRBJ2-7	TRBD2	NA	TGTGCCAGCAGCTTAGGCTTCGGCGGGAGGGCCTACGAGCAGTACTTC	CASSLGFGGRAYEQYF
13	TRBV7-2	TRBJ1-5	NA	few	TGTGCCAGCAGCTTACTTAGCAATCAGCCCCAGCATTTT	CASSLLSNQPQHF
15	TRBV9	TRBJ2-1	NA	NA	TGTGCCAGCAGCACGGGACCTACGGTCTACAATGAGCAGTTCTTC	CASSTGPTVYNEQFF
14	TRBV5-1	TRBJ2-1	NA	few	TGCGCCAGCAGCTTAAGCGGGCCTAGGAATGAGCAGTTCTTC	CASSLSGPRNEQFF
15	TRBV28	TRBJ2-7	TRBD2	NA	TGTGCCAGCAGTACGCGGGGACTAGCGCGATACGAGCAGTACTTC	CASSTRGLARYEQYF
12	TRBV10-2	TRBJ2-1	NA	NA	TGCGCCAGCAGTGAGATCCCCGGAGAGCAGTTCTTC	CASSEIPGEQFF
18	TRBV7-2	TRBJ2-7	TRBD2	few	TGTGCCAGCAGCCGTCGGGACCATCTCGGGACTAGCTCCTACGAGCAGTACTTC	CASSRRDHLGTSSYEQYF
18	TRBV10-3	TRBJ2-2	NA	few	TGTGCCATCAGTGAATACGACACCGGGACCAAGAACACCGGGGAGCTGTTTTTT	CAISEYDTGTKNTGELFF